These 27 T cell receptor beta chains were sequenced from one sample in a study of T-cell reconstitution after alpha-beta-depleted transplantation in children. The TCRbeta library was prepared with unique molecular identifiers. One entry per CDR3 protein, called by TCRdb with MiXCR from the PCR reads. The sample lists around 600,000 distinct CDR3 sequences; about 23% were seen once. Sequenced material: PBMCs, mostly from graft donor cells, taken 360 days after TCRalphabeta/CD19-depleted stem cell transplant. These receptors originate from a boy under two years old who had a stem cell transplant for acute myeloid leukemia, so the T cells may come from the graft donor.

CDR3 sequence reads: CSARDLVTYEQYF. CDR3 sequence (DNA): TGCAGTGCTAGAGATCTGGTCACCTACGAGCAGTACTTC. The chain couples TRBV20-1 to TRBJ2-7, with D uncertain. CDR3 length: 13 amino acids. Germline CDR1 and CDR2: DFQATT and SNEGSKA (reference sequence). Deletions cut 0 bases from V and 2 bases from J, with 8 bases between.

This clonotype has a handful of counts. This rearrangement joins TRBV20-1 to TRBJ1-2; TRBD1 aligns across 7 bases. V shed 6 bases and J 0 bases; nucleotides not matched to a gene: 4. Germline CDR1 DFQATT, CDR2 SNEGSKA (reference sequence). The CDR3 spans 13 residues. The CDR3 DNA sequence: TGCAGTGCCACCAGGGGGACTAACTATGGCTACACCTTC. It specifies CSATRGTNYGYTF.

This clonotype was recorded a few times. This sequence joins TRBV10-2 and TRBJ2-5, with 11 positions matching TRBD2. The CDR3 is 16 residues long. Germline V CDR1 and CDR2: WSHSY, SAAADI. J was trimmed by 3 bases and V by 0 bases; bases with no gene match: 3. CDR3 region: CASSESLLAGEETQYF. CDR3 in DNA: TGCGCCAGCAGTGAGTCTTTACTAGCGGGGGAAGAGACCCAGTACTTC.

This clonotype was observed a handful of times. This chain links TRBV20-1 with TRBJ2-2; D perhaps matches TRBD1 (5 bases). Germline CDR1 DFQATT, CDR2 SNEGSKA (reference sequence). Deletions cut 6 bases from V and 1 base from J, with 12 bases between. The CDR3 loop spans 14 amino acids. The CDR3 sequence is CSASHGQNTGELFF. The DNA for the CDR3 is TGCAGTGCCTCACACGGACAGAACACCGGGGAGCTGTTTTTT.

At least ten counts were recorded for this clonotype. The V gene is TRBV19, the J gene TRBJ1-1; D remains ambiguous. The CDR3 loop spans 12 amino acids. Looked up from germline, CDR1 is LNHDA and CDR2 is SQIVND (reference sequence). The germline V and J ends were trimmed by 6 bases and 3 bases, with 8 bases remaining between them. This CDR3 is CASSTMDTEAFF. The CDR3 bases are TGTGCCAGTAGCACGATGGACACTGAAGCTTTCTTT.

This clonotype was detected many times. The rearrangement joins TRBV10-3 to TRBJ1-1, with D perhaps matching TRBD1 (6 bases). The V end lost 0 bases, the J end lost 0 bases, and 17 bases lay between the germline ends. Germline V gene data show CDR1 as ENHRY and CDR2 as SYGVKD. The CDR3 extends over 18 amino acids. Here the CDR3 reads CAISESSGGASMNTEAFF. The CDR3 DNA reads as TGTGCCATCAGTGAGTCAAGTGGGGGCGCCTCCATGAACACTGAAGCTTTCTTT.

CDR3 residues: CASSWLPAREGGELFF. In DNA form, the CDR3 reads TGTGCCAGCAGTTGGCTCCCGGCGAGGGAAGGCGGGGAGCTGTTTTTT. The V and J genes are TRBV12-3 or TRBV12-4 and TRBJ2-2; the D gene is possibly TRBD2 (5 bases). This CDR3 has 16 amino acids. V lost 4 bases and J lost 7, with 19 bases in between.

The rearrangement uses TRBV4-3 and TRBJ2-7, with 8 bases fitting TRBD2. Trimming at V came to 4 bases and at J to 1 base, leaving 9 bases not matched to a gene. The germline V gene has CDR1 LGHNA and CDR2 YSLEER. This CDR3 has 16 residues. Here the CDR3 reads CASSRTSGGPSYEQYF. DNA of the CDR3: TGCGCCAGCAGCCGGACGAGCGGGGGCCCTTCCTACGAGCAGTACTTC.

CDR3 sequence (DNA): TGTGCCAGCAGTAGGGGGGGAGTGTACCAAGAGACCCAGTACTTC. Its protein is CASSRGGVYQETQYF. The chain combines TRBV7-2 with TRBJ2-5; a possible D gene is TRBD2 (7 bases). Germline-derived CDR1 and CDR2 are SGHTA and FQGNSA. V lost 6 bases, J lost 0 bases, and 14 bases lay in between. The CDR3 contains 15 residues.

This clonotype was counted only a few times. The chain has TRBV4-3 and TRBJ1-4; D is ambiguous. The CDR3 is 15 amino acids. Germline CDR1 and CDR2: LGHNA and YSLEER. With 4 bases removed from V and 2 bases from J, the gap between germline ends came to 11 bases. The CDR3, as DNA: TGCGCCAGCAGCCTAAGACTGGGGACTAATGAAAAACTGTTTTTT. Its protein is CASSLRLGTNEKLFF.

This chain uses TRBV28 with TRBJ2-7; D may be TRBD1 or TRBD2 (5 bases each). The germline V and J ends were trimmed by 3 bases and 2 bases, with 11 bases remaining between them. CDR1 is MDHEN and CDR2 is SYDVKM in the germline V gene. CDR3 size: 14 residues. The CDR3 region is CASSLGDGTYEQYV. DNA for the CDR3: TGTGCCAGCAGTTTGGGGGACGGCACCTACGAGCAGTACGTC.

The CDR3: CASRIQGSTYTEAFF. Here the CDR3 DNA reads TGTGCCAGCAGGATTCAGGGTTCAACGTACACTGAAGCTTTCTTT. The J gene is TRBJ1-1, the V gene TRBV6-5; a possible D gene is TRBD1 (5 bases). The V end lost 6 bases, the J end lost 3 bases, and 17 bases lay between the germline ends. Germline-derived CDR1 and CDR2 are MNHEY and SVGAGI. The CDR3 is made up of 15 amino acids.

This clonotype was seen a handful of times. This rearrangement joins TRBV20-1 to TRBJ1-1; tentative D call: TRBD1 (6 bases). The CDR3 loop spans 14 amino acids. The ends were cut back, 6 bases at V and 1 base at J, with 15 bases in the middle. Germline values: CDR1 DFQATT, CDR2 SNEGSKA (reference sequence). The DNA for the CDR3 is TGCAGTGCCAGGGGTGGGGGCCCGAACACTGAAGCTTTCTTT. Encoded protein: CSARGGGPNTEAFF.

At least ten counts were recorded for this clonotype. This chain links TRBV3-1 with TRBJ2-2; no firm D call. CDR1 is LGHDT, CDR2 YNNKEL, per germline (reference sequence). CDR3 length: 15 amino acids. Trimming cost V 4 bases and J 2 bases, with 11 bases left between them. The CDR3 is CASSLGNFNTGELFF. CDR3 DNA: TGTGCCAGCAGCCTGGGAAATTTTAACACCGGGGAGCTGTTTTTT.

This clonotype has only a few counts. As DNA, the CDR3 is TGTGCCAGCAGCTTAGCAGTTCAGGAGTACGAGCAGTACTTC. Its translation is CASSLAVQEYEQYF. The chain combines TRBV7-9 with TRBJ2-7, with no clear D. The CDR3 contains 14 residues. V was cut by 0 bases and J by 4 bases, with 10 bases left in between. Germline V CDR1 and CDR2: SEHNR, FQNEAQ (reference sequence).

This clonotype was found a few times. The gene calls are TRBV28 and TRBJ2-1, with D perhaps TRBD1 (5 bases). There are 14 residues in the CDR3. CDR1 and CDR2 from the germline V gene are MDHEN and SYDVKM. V was pared by 7 bases and J by 7 bases, with 17 bases between. The CDR3 protein is CASKGTRAANEQFF. CDR3 in DNA: TGTGCCAGCAAGGGTACCAGGGCGGCAAATGAGCAGTTCTTC.

The J gene is TRBJ1-5, the V gene TRBV20-1, with D uncertain. With 0 bases removed from V and 2 bases from J, the gap between germline ends came to 11 bases. This CDR3 has 15 amino acids. CDR1 is DFQATT and CDR2 is SNEGSKA in the germline V gene (reference sequence). This chain's CDR3 is CSARDRARRNQPQHF. CDR3 DNA: TGCAGTGCTAGAGATCGGGCCAGACGCAATCAGCCCCAGCATTTT.

With respect to this clonotype: A much larger clone lies a single base off, so this may be a read error. This chain uses TRBV7-9 with TRBJ2-7, with D possibly TRBD1 on 6 matching bases. Germline CDR1 is SEHNR and CDR2 is FQNEAQ (reference sequence). This CDR3 contains 13 residues. CDR3 nucleotides: TGTGCCAGCTCTGTGGGGACATTCTACGGGCAGTACTTC. Protein sequence: CASSVGTFYGQYF.

There are a few counts of this clonotype. A junction end diverges from the germline sequence, so it may reflect a read error. This rearrangement joins TRBV19 to TRBJ1-5; weak D call: TRBD1 (5 bases). Germline CDR1 is LNHDA and CDR2 is SQIVND (reference sequence). This CDR3 spans 17 amino acids. As DNA, the CDR3 is TGTGCCAGTAGTAACGGGGACGACGGAGTTAGCACTCAGCCCCAGCATTTT. Translation gives CASSNGDDGVSTQPQHF.

This chain connects TRBV20-1 to TRBJ2-3; D possibly uses TRBD1 or TRBD2 (5 bases each). Germline V gene lookup returns CDR1 DFQATT and CDR2 SNEGSKA (reference sequence). V gave up 4 bases and J gave up 6 bases, with 23 bases separating them. The CDR3 runs 16 residues. In nucleotides, the CDR3 is TGCAGTGCTATCATTAGTCCGACGTGGGGGACGGATACGCAGTATTTT. Amino acids: CSAIISPTWGTDTQYF.

The table lists this clonotype with many counts. The chain carries TRBV20-1 and TRBJ2-7, with 7 bases lining up with TRBD2. Germline V gene lookup returns CDR1 DFQATT and CDR2 SNEGSKA (reference sequence). The CDR3 runs to 14 residues. Trimming took 3 bases from V and 3 from J; bases not matched to a gene: 8. This chain's CDR3 is CSAREGGNNYEQYV. The CDR3 region has the DNA TGCAGTGCTAGGGAGGGAGGGAATAACTACGAGCAGTACGTC.

The gene calls are TRBV29-1 and TRBJ1-4, with D unclear. The CDR3 loop spans 12 amino acids. The V end was cut by 4 bases, the J end by 7 bases, with 10 bases between. Germline CDR1 is SQVTM and CDR2 is ANQGSEA. The CDR3 region is CSVAGLSEKLFF. CDR3 in DNA: TGCAGCGTTGCCGGGTTGAGTGAAAAACTGTTTTTT.

This clonotype was seen once. The V and J genes are TRBV7-2 and TRBJ2-7; no definite D call. The CDR3 runs 13 residues. Germline V gene sequence: CDR1 SGHTA, CDR2 FQGNSA. Trimming stripped 9 bases from V and 1 base from J, with 13 bases between. The CDR3 DNA is TGTGCCAGTGCATTGTTCCCTTCCTACGAGCAGTACTTC. As protein: CASALFPSYEQYF. Full variable domain (missing parts from reference TRBV7-2 and TRBJ2-7): GAGVSQSPSNKVTEKGKDVELRCDPISGHTALYWYRQSLGQGLEFLIYFQGNSAPDKSGLPSDRFSAERTGGSVSTLTIQRTQQEDSAVYLCASALFPSYEQYFGPGTRLTVT.

This clonotype was counted a few times. V and J are TRBV5-1 and TRBJ1-2; TRBD1 matches 8 bases. Germline V lookup: CDR1 SGHRS, CDR2 YFSETQ. The CDR3 contains 15 residues. The ends lost 4 bases at V and 8 bases at J; junction bases unmatched: 13. As DNA, the CDR3 is TGCGCCAGCAGCACGGGAGGACAGGGCCCCAGAGGCTACACCTTC. Protein sequence: CASSTGGQGPRGYTF.

Many counts were recorded for this clonotype. This sequence joins TRBV25-1 and TRBJ2-3, with D possibly matching TRBD1 (5 bases). V lost 6 bases, J lost 1 base, and 14 bases lay in between. Germline lookup yields CDR1 MGHDK and CDR2 SYGVNS. This CDR3 spans 15 amino acids. CDR3 DNA sequence: TGTGCCAGCAGCGCGGCCTTAGGGGGCACAGATACGCAGTATTTT. This codes for CASSAALGGTDTQYF.

The V and J genes are TRBV6-1 and TRBJ1-1; D is possibly TRBD1 (6 bases). CDR3 length: 15 residues. V gave up 6 bases and J gave up 1 base, with 15 bases separating them. Germline CDR1 is MNHNS and CDR2 is SASEGT. The CDR3, as DNA: TGTGCCAGCAGCCTCCGGGAGGGGGGGAACACTGAAGCTTTCTTT. Translation gives CASSLREGGNTEAFF.

The V gene is TRBV30, the J gene TRBJ2-7, with D tentatively TRBD1 (5 bases). The V gene lost 3 bases and the J gene lost 3 bases, with 9 bases spanning the gap. Germline CDR1 GTSNPN, CDR2 SVGIG (reference sequence). This CDR3 has 12 residues. CDR3 coding DNA: TGTGCCTGGAGCCATGACAGCTACGAGCAGTACTTC. Translated, it gives CAWSHDSYEQYF.